A single sample gave rise to the 18 T cell receptor beta chains below, sequenced in a study of blood T cell repertoires in COVID-19. The repertoire was sequenced with immunoSEQ multiplex PCR; TCRdb's copy has only in-frame clones and lacks some. The repertoire holds around 300,000 clones, with roughly 85% as singletons. The sample was peripheral blood. All receptors come from a human donor in a cohort sampled during active COVID-19.

This chain uses TRBV9 with TRBJ1-2, with D perhaps TRBD1 (6 bases). This CDR3 is 12 amino acids long. V gave up 7 bases and J gave up 6 bases, with 13 bases separating them. Germline CDR1 reads SGDLS; CDR2 reads YYNGEE. The CDR3 coding sequence is TGTGCCAGCGGACAACAGGGAAATGGCTACACCTTC. Residues: CASGQQGNGYTF.

The genes are TRBV5-8 and TRBJ2-1; D unclear. The CDR3 spans 11 residues. Trimming stripped 5 bases from V and 6 bases from J, with 6 bases between. Germline loops: CDR1 SGHTS, CDR2 YDEGEE. This chain's CDR3 is CASSYSNEQFF. CDR3 coding DNA: TGTGCCAGCAGTTACAGCAATGAGCAGTTCTTC. The full variable domain, rest sourced from reference TRBV5-8 and TRBJ2-1, is EAGVTQSPTHLIKTRGQQATLRCSPISGHTSVYWYQQALGLGLQFLLWYDEGEERNRGNFPPRFSGRQFPNYSSELNVNALELEDSALYLCASSYSNEQFFGPGTRLTVL.

The J gene is TRBJ2-7, the V gene TRBV5-5; 7 positions agree with TRBD1. Germline CDR1 reads SGHKS; CDR2 reads YYEKEE (reference sequence). V shed 1 base, J shed 3 bases, and the junction held 1 base outside the gene matches. The CDR3 runs 13 residues. The CDR3 sequence: CASSLWDSYEQYF. The CDR3 nucleotides are TGTGCCAGCAGCTTGTGGGACAGCTACGAGCAGTACTTC.

J is TRBJ1-1 and V is TRBV2; 7 bases match TRBD1. This CDR3 is 12 amino acids long. V gave up 11 bases and J gave up 6 bases; unmatched junction bases: 9. Per the germline V gene, CDR1 is SNHLY and CDR2 is FYNNEI. Written as DNA, the CDR3 is TGTGCCGCCCGCAGGGACAGTTCTGAAGCTTTCTTT. Its protein is CAARRDSSEAFF.

This clone was seen only once. This chain uses TRBV6-5 with TRBJ2-1; 8 bases are a match to TRBD1. The CDR3 is made up of 15 amino acids. The germline gives CDR1 MNHEY, CDR2 SVGAGI. Trimming cost V 4 bases and J 7 bases; bases outside gene matches: 9. DNA for the CDR3: TGTGCCAGCAGTTCCCGTAAGGGACAGGTGAATGAGCAGTTCTTC. Residues: CASSSRKGQVNEQFF.

This clone was counted once. This chain joins TRBV30 and TRBJ1-4; unclear D gene. The CDR3 sequence is 16 residues long. Germline-derived CDR1 and CDR2 are GTSNPN and SVGIG (reference sequence). Between the trimmed V and J ends, which lost 2 bases and 7 bases, there was a span of 20 bases. CDR3 DNA: TGTGCCTGGAGTCCGGGATTCCTGGCAAATGGTGAAAAACTGTTTTTT. Protein sequence: CAWSPGFLANGEKLFF.

The chain combines TRBV19 with TRBJ2-7; 9 bases agree with TRBD1. Trimming removed 9 bases from V and 4 bases from J; junction bases left unmatched: 4. CDR3 size: 12 residues. From germline, CDR1 is LNHDA and CDR2 SQIVND (reference sequence). CDR3 loop: CASGTGIYEQYF. DNA of the CDR3: TGTGCCAGCGGGACAGGGATATACGAGCAGTACTTC.

The chain joins TRBV7-3 to TRBJ2-1; D possibly corresponds to TRBD1 (6 bases). The V end lost 2 bases, the J end lost 6 bases, and 11 bases lay between the germline ends. The CDR3 is 14 amino acids. The germline CDR1 and CDR2 sequences are SGHTA and FQGTGA. The CDR3: CASSLDGTLNEQFF. The CDR3, as DNA: TGTGCCAGCAGCTTAGACGGGACACTCAATGAGCAGTTCTTC. Drawing the rest from reference TRBV7-3 and TRBJ2-1, the complete variable domain is GAGVSQTPSNKVTEKGKYVELRCDPISGHTALYWYRQSLGQGPEFLIYFQGTGAADDSGLPNDRFFAVRPEGSVSTLKIQRTERGDSAVYLCASSLDGTLNEQFFGPGTRLTVL.

The gene calls are TRBV27 and TRBJ2-3, with D perhaps TRBD1 (6 bases). With 2 bases removed from V and 3 bases from J, the gap between germline ends came to 15 bases. The CDR3 runs 16 residues. Germline V lookup: CDR1 MNHEY, CDR2 SMNVEV (reference sequence). The CDR3, as DNA: TGTGCCAGCAGTTTAGGGGGCGAGGGTTTAACAGATACGCAGTATTTT. Its protein is CASSLGGEGLTDTQYF.

For this clone: A clone one base away is much larger, so this may be a read error. Different DNA sequences within this sample yield the same CDR3. The chain is built from TRBV7-9 and TRBJ1-1; no clear D gene. The CDR3 spans 11 residues. Trimming took 4 bases from V and 3 from J, leaving 3 bases between them. Per the germline V gene, CDR1 is SEHNR and CDR2 is FQNEAQ (reference sequence). This CDR3 is CASSSYTEAFF. CDR3 in DNA: TGTGCCAGCAGCTCCTACACTGAAGCTTTCTTT.

The chain employs TRBV5-1 and TRBJ1-4; the D gene is possibly TRBD1 (6 bases). V was shortened by 6 bases and J by 8 bases, with 17 bases between the two germline ends. The length of the CDR3 is 14 residues. In germline, CDR1 is SGHRS, CDR2 YFSETQ. In DNA, the CDR3 is TGCGCCAGCACCCACAGGGCTATGGGGGAAAAACTGTTTTTT. Residues: CASTHRAMGEKLFF.

This chain links TRBV7-7 with TRBJ2-3; TRBD2 agrees at 7 bases. Germline loops: CDR1 SSHAT, CDR2 FNYEAQ (reference sequence). CDR3 length: 16 amino acids. V dropped 5 bases and J dropped 0; count of bases not matched to a gene: 8. CDR3 sequence reads: CASSPGWGGSTDTQYF. CDR3 sequence (DNA): TGTGCCAGCAGCCCCGGGTGGGGAGGGAGCACAGATACGCAGTATTTT. Variable domain in full (rest from reference TRBV7-7 and TRBJ2-3): GAGVSQSPRYKVTKRGQDVTLRCDPISSHATLYWYQQALGQGPEFLTYFNYEAQPDKSGLPSDRFSAERPEGSISTLTIQRTEQRDSAMYRCASSPGWGGSTDTQYFGPGTRLTVL.

V gene TRBV30 combines with J gene TRBJ1-6; TRBD1 agrees at 7 bases. V was pared by 3 bases and J by 8 bases, with 7 bases of the junction left unmatched. This CDR3 contains 14 residues. Germline CDR1 GTSNPN, CDR2 SVGIG (reference sequence). CDR3 nucleotides: TGTGCCTGGAGAACGAGACAGGGACATTCACCCCTCCACTTT. The encoded protein is CAWRTRQGHSPLHF.

This clone was detected many times. V gene TRBV3-1 (or the pseudogene TRBV3-2) combines with J gene TRBJ1-1; TRBD1 aligns across 8 bases. The trim removed 1 base at V and 1 base at J, leaving 8 bases unmatched. Looked up from germline, CDR1 is LGHDT and CDR2 is YNNKEL (reference sequence). The CDR3 spans 17 residues. CDR3 region: CASSQARQGWKNTEAFF. The CDR3 DNA sequence: TGTGCCAGCAGCCAAGCGAGACAGGGGTGGAAGAACACTGAAGCTTTCTTT.

This clone was counted a single time. The sample contains more than one DNA sequence encoding this CDR3. The chain uses TRBV2 and TRBJ2-3; TRBD2 matches 9 bases. V shed 7 bases and J 0 bases; nucleotides not matched to a gene: 2. The CDR3 sequence is 14 residues long. The germline V gene has CDR1 SNHLY and CDR2 FYNNEI. CDR3 nucleotide sequence: TGTGCCAGCAATCTAGCGGGAAGCACAGATACGCAGTATTTT. The encoded protein is CASNLAGSTDTQYF.

This clone was seen a handful of times. The rearrangement joins TRBV7-9 to TRBJ2-7; 7 bases fit TRBD1. Germline CDR1 reads SEHNR; CDR2 reads FQNEAQ (reference sequence). V lost 5 bases and J lost 9; bases outside the gene matches: 10. The CDR3 length is 13 residues. The CDR3 sequence is CASSIGTAFGQYF. Written as DNA, the CDR3 is TGTGCCAGCAGCATCGGGACAGCTTTCGGGCAGTACTTC.

The chain is built from TRBV18 and TRBJ2-5; 10 bases align to TRBD2. The CDR3 has 15 residues. Trimming cost V 2 bases and J 1 base; bases outside gene matches: 1. Germline V lookup: CDR1 KGHSH, CDR2 LQKENI. The CDR3 region is CASSPTSGAQETQYF. DNA of the CDR3: TGTGCCAGCTCACCAACTAGCGGGGCCCAAGAGACCCAGTACTTC.

The chain couples TRBV24-1 to TRBJ1-2, with a weak D call TRBD1 (5 bases). This CDR3 has 13 amino acids. Trimming pared 6 bases from V and 7 bases from J, leaving 14 bases between. The V gene's germline CDR1 is KGHDR and CDR2 SFDVKD. The DNA of the CDR3 is TGTGCCACCAGTAGCGGGGGGAAAAGTGGCTACACCTTC. Translating gives CATSSGGKSGYTF.